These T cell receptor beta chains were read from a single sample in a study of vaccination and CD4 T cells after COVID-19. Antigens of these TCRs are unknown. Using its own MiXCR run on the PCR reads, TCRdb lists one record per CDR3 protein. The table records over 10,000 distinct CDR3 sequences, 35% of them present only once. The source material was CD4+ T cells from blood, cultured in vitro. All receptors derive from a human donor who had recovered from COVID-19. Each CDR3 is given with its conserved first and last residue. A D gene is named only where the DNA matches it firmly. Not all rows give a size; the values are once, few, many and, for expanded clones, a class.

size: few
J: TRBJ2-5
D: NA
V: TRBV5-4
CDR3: CASSALQGEETQYF
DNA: TGTGCCAGCAGCGCCCTTCAGGGTGAAGAGACCCAGTACTTC

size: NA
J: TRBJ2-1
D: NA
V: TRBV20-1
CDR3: CSAGRTRGDEQFF
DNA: TGCAGTGCTGGTAGAACGAGAGGGGATGAGCAGTTCTTC

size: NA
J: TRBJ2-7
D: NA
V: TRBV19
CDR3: CASSIGPGGTYEQYF
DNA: TGTGCCAGTAGTATAGGACCAGGGGGGACCTACGAGCAGTACTTC

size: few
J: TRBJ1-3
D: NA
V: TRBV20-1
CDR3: CSARVPSGLPSGNTIYF
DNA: TGCAGTGCTAGAGTACCTTCGGGACTTCCCTCTGGAAACACCATATATTTT

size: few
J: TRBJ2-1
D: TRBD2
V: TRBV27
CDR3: CASRPPLAGANEQFF
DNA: TGTGCCAGCAGGCCCCCCCTAGCGGGAGCCAATGAGCAGTTCTTC

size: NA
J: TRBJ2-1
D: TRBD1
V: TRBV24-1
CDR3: CATSDLAGGYNEQFF
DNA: TGTGCCACCAGTGATTTGGCAGGGGGATACAATGAGCAGTTCTTC

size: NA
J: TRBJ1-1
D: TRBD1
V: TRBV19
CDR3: CASRSGFDRGGTTEAFF
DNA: TGTGCCAGTAGAAGTGGGTTCGACAGGGGAGGGACCACTGAAGCTTTCTTT

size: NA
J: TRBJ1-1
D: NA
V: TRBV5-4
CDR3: CASSPRSGLAEAFF
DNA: TGTGCCAGCAGCCCGAGGTCCGGGTTGGCTGAAGCTTTCTTT

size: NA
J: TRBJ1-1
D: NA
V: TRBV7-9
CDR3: CASSLNLRDTEAFF
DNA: TGTGCCAGCAGCTTGAACCTCCGGGACACTGAAGCTTTCTTT

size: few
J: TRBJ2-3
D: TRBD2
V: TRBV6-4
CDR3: CASSPGLATDTQYF
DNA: TGTGCCAGCAGTCCGGGACTAGCGACAGATACGCAGTATTTT

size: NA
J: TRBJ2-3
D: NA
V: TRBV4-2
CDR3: CASSQDPHGGTDTQYF
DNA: TGTGCCAGCAGCCAAGATCCCCACGGGGGCACAGATACGCAGTATTTT

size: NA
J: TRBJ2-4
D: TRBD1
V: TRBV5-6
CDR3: CASSLTGGFQGNIQYF
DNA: TGTGCCAGCAGCCTTACAGGGGGCTTCCAGGGAAACATTCAGTACTTC

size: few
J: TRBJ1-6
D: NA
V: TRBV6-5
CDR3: CASSYSQDSPLHF
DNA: TGTGCCAGCAGTTACTCCCAGGATTCACCCCTCCACTTT

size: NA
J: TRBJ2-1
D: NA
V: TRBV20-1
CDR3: CSARGLREPEQFF
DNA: TGCAGTGCTCGGGGCCTTAGGGAACCTGAGCAGTTCTTC

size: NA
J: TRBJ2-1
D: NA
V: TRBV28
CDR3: CASSYSVGGEGYNEQFF
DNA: TGTGCCAGCAGTTACTCTGTTGGGGGAGAAGGCTACAATGAGCAGTTCTTC

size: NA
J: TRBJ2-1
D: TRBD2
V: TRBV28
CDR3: CASSFTGLAGGLEQFF
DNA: TGTGCCAGCAGTTTCACTGGCCTAGCGGGAGGGCTTGAGCAGTTCTTC

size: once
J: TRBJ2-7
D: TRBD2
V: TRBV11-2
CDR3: CASSLGLAGVGYEQYF
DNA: TGTGCCAGCAGCTTGGGACTAGCGGGAGTGGGGTACGAGCAGTACTTC

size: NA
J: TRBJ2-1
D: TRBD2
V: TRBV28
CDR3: CASTTSRGAYNEQFF
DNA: TGTGCCAGCACCACCTCCCGGGGGGCCTACAATGAGCAGTTCTTC

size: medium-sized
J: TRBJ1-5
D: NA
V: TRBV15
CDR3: CATSRDGNSNQPQHF
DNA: TGTGCCACCAGCCGGGACGGAAATAGCAATCAGCCCCAGCATTTT

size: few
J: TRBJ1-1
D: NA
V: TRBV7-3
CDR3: CASSTRQNPEAFF
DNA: TGTGCCAGCAGCACCCGACAGAACCCTGAAGCTTTCTTT

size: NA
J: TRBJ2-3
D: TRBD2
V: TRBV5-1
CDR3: CASSSGTSGRSGTDTQYF
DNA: TGCGCCAGCAGTTCCGGGACTAGCGGGAGATCGGGCACAGATACGCAGTATTTT

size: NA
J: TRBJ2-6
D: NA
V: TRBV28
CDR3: CASSSGESSGANVLTF
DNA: TGTGCCAGCAGTTCGGGAGAGAGCTCTGGGGCCAACGTCCTGACTTTC

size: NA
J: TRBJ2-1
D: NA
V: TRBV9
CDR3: CASSVAIGEVTHNEQFF
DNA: TGTGCCAGCAGCGTAGCTATAGGGGAGGTAACCCACAATGAGCAGTTCTTC

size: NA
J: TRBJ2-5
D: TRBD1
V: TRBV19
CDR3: CASSKTGVGTQYF
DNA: TGTGCCAGTAGTAAAACAGGGGTAGGGACCCAGTACTTC

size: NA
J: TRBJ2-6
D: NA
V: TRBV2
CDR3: CASKLESGANVLTF
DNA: TGTGCCAGCAAGCTGGAGTCTGGGGCCAACGTCCTGACTTTC

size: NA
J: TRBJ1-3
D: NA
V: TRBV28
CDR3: CASRSPAGSGNTIYF
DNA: TGTGCCAGCAGGAGCCCAGCGGGCTCTGGAAACACCATATATTTT

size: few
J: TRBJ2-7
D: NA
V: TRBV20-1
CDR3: CSAPHPPSGTQSSYEQYF
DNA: TGCAGTGCTCCACATCCCCCGTCCGGGACTCAGAGCTCCTACGAGCAGTACTTC

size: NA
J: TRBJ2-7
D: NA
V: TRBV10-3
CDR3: CAISEGQGGAGARISYEQYF
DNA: TGTGCCATCAGTGAAGGGCAGGGGGGGGCCGGAGCGAGGATTTCCTACGAGCAGTACTTC

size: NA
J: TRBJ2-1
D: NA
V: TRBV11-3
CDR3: CASSSVGNEQFF
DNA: TGTGCCAGCAGCTCGGTTGGGAATGAGCAGTTCTTC

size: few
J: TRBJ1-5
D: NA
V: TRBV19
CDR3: CASSPMGQPQHF
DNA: TGTGCCAGTAGTCCCATGGGTCAGCCCCAGCATTTT

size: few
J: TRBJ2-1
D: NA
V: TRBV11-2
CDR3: CASSLGGGTAPYNEQFF
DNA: TGTGCCAGCAGCTTAGGGGGTGGGACCGCCCCCTACAATGAGCAGTTCTTC

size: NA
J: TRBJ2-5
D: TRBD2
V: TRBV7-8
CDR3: CASSFRLAGRETQYF
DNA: TGTGCCAGCAGCTTCCGACTAGCGGGGAGGGAGACCCAGTACTTC

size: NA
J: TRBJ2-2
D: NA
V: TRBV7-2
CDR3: CASSFSLRDGTGELFF
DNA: TGTGCCAGCAGCTTCTCCTTGCGGGACGGGACCGGGGAGCTGTTTTTT

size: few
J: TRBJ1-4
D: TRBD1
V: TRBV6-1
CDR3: CASSELGTGGEKLFF
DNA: TGTGCCAGCAGTGAACTCGGGACAGGGGGTGAAAAACTGTTTTTT

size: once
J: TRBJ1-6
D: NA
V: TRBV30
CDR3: CAWSSRGPLHF
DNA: TGTGCCTGGAGCTCCCGAGGACCCCTCCACTTT

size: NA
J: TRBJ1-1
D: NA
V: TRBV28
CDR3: CASSLVVLNTEAFF
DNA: TGTGCCAGCAGTTTGGTGGTTTTGAACACTGAAGCTTTCTTT

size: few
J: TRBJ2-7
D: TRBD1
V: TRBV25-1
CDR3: CASSAGNRGDYEQYF
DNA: TGTGCCAGCTCAGCCGGAAACAGGGGGGACTACGAGCAGTACTTC

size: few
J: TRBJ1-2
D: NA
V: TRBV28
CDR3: CASSPLSTGYTF
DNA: TGTGCCAGCAGTCCATTAAGTACTGGCTACACCTTC

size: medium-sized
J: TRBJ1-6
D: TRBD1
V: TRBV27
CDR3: CASNSIRQGYNSPLHF
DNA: TGTGCCAGCAATTCCATCCGACAGGGCTATAATTCACCCCTCCACTTT

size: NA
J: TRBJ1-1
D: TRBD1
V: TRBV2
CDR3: CASIADRGNTEAFF
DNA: TGTGCCAGCATTGCTGACAGGGGGAACACTGAAGCTTTCTTT

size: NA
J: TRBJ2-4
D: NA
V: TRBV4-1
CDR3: CASSRADIQYF
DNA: TGCGCCAGCAGCCGGGCGGACATTCAGTACTTC

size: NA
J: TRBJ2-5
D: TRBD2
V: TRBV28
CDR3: CASSSSGSNGETQYF
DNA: TGTGCCAGCAGTTCTAGCGGGAGTAATGGGGAGACCCAGTACTTC

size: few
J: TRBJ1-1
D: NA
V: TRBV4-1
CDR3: CASSPQGLNTEAFF
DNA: TGCGCCAGCAGTCCCCAGGGGCTGAACACTGAAGCTTTCTTT

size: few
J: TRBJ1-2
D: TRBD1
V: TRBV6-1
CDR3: CASRRTGDYGYTF
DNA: TGTGCCAGCAGACGGACAGGGGACTATGGCTACACCTTC

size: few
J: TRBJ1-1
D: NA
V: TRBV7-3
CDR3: CASSASRDTEAFF
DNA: TGTGCCAGCAGCGCATCCAGGGACACTGAAGCTTTCTTT

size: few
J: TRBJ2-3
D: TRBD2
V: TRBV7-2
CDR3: CASSPGGLAGTDTQYF
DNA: TGTGCCAGCAGCCCCGGGGGACTAGCGGGAACAGATACGCAGTATTTT

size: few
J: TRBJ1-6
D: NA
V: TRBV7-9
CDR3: CASSLVADVDSPLHF
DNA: TGTGCCAGCAGCTTAGTTGCGGACGTAGATTCACCCCTCCACTTT

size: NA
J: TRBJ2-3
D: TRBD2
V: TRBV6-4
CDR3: CASSETGGPSTDTQYF
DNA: TGTGCCAGCAGTGAAACGGGAGGCCCTAGCACAGATACGCAGTATTTT

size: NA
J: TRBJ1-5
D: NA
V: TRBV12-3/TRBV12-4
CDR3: CASSLKGVDQPQHF
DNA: TGTGCCAGCAGTTTAAAGGGGGTAGATCAGCCCCAGCATTTT

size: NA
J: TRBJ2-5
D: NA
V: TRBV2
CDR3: CASSVTDQETQYF
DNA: TGTGCCAGCAGTGTCACAGACCAAGAGACCCAGTACTTC

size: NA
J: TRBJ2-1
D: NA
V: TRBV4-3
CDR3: CASSLRTDYNEQFF
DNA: TGCGCCAGCAGCCTGAGGACAGACTACAATGAGCAGTTCTTC

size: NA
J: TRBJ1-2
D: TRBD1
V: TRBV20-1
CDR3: CSATQGAQGYTF
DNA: TGCAGTGCAACCCAGGGGGCGCAAGGCTACACCTTC